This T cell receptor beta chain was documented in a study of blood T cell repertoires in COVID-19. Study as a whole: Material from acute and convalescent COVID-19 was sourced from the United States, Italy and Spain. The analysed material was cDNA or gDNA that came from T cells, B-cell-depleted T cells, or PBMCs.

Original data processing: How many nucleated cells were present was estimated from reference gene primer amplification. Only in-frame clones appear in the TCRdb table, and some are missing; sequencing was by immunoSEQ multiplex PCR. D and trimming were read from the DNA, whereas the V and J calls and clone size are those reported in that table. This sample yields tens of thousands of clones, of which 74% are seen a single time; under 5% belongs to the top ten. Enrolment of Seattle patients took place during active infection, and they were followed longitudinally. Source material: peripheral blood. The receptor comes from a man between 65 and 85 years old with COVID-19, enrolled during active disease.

The CDR3 loop reads CASRTGQPNTGELFF. In nucleotides, the CDR3 is TGTGCCAGCAGAACGGGACAGCCGAACACCGGGGAGCTGTTTTTT. This chain connects TRBV27 to TRBJ2-2, with 7 bases aligning to TRBD1. Germline CDR1 and CDR2: MNHEY and SMNVEV (reference sequence). J gave up 0 bases and V 6 bases, and 4 bases lay outside the gene matches. This CDR3 region has 15 residues.